Below are 32 T cell receptor beta chains sequenced from a single sample in a study of blood T cells in healthy people across ages (dated by TCRdb to between 2014 and 2016). The library was produced with 5' RACE. For sequencing, an Illumina HiSeq 2500 was employed. The second PCR ran for roughly 7 to 12 cycles and used a J-beta primer mix along with a sample-barcoded 5' primer. The raw public data were reprocessed by TCRdb itself: fastp quality trimming at Q25, MiXCR clonotype calling, in-frame beta chains only. Each record represents a unique CDR3 protein, reported with the most common genes and DNA among its rows. A total of about 1.7 million distinct CDR3 sequences appear in this sample, roughly 30% of them only once. The top ten constitute 7.7% of the sample. The sample comprised blood. These TCRs come from a woman aged 30 to 39 in good health.

Many counts were recorded for this clonotype. The V and J genes are TRBV7-3 and TRBJ2-5, with 10 bases lining up with TRBD1. V lost 4 bases, J lost 5 bases, and 7 bases stayed unmatched. The CDR3 contains 15 residues. The germline V gene encodes CDR1 SGHTA and CDR2 FQGTGA. The CDR3 region is CASSSGGQGLETQYF. Written as DNA, the CDR3 is TGTGCCAGCAGCTCGGGGGGACAGGGGCTGGAGACCCAGTACTTC.

The chain combines TRBV20-1 with TRBJ1-2; D is undetermined. Per the germline V gene, CDR1 is DFQATT and CDR2 is SNEGSKA (reference sequence). This CDR3 region has 14 residues. The V end lost 3 bases, the J end lost 6 bases, and 17 bases lay between the germline ends. CDR3 in DNA: TGCAGTGCTAGTTTCATTGACATCAGTAATGGCTACACCTTC. It yields the protein CSASFIDISNGYTF.

This clonotype came up a few times. This chain links TRBV25-1 with TRBJ1-2; 7 nucleotides match TRBD1. V shed 8 bases and J 0 bases; nucleotides not matched to a gene: 9. CDR3 size: 15 residues. The V gene's germline CDR1 is MGHDK and CDR2 SYGVNS. This CDR3 reads CASLGRDRANYGYTF. CDR3 nucleotides: TGTGCCAGCTTAGGCCGGGACAGAGCTAACTATGGCTACACCTTC.

This clonotype was detected a few times. The rearrangement uses TRBV5-1 and TRBJ2-5, with 11 bases fitting TRBD2. The CDR3 loop spans 16 amino acids. Germline CDR1 SGHRS, CDR2 YFSETQ. J lost 4 bases, V lost 3 bases, and 8 bases had no gene match. In DNA, the CDR3 is TGCGCCAGCAGCTCCTTAGCGGGAGGGACGGCAGAGACCCAGTACTTC. Translated, it gives CASSSLAGGTAETQYF.

In this sample, this clonotype turned up a few times. This chain links TRBV7-9 with TRBJ1-2; 7 bases map to TRBD1. This CDR3 contains 16 residues. The V gene's germline CDR1 is SEHNR and CDR2 FQNEAQ (reference sequence). Trimming cost V 6 bases and J 7 bases; bases outside gene matches: 17. The CDR3 loop is CASRVRGSAGEAGYTF. CDR3 sequence (DNA): TGTGCCAGCAGAGTCAGGGGGTCTGCGGGGGAAGCTGGCTACACCTTC.

This clonotype was picked up a small number of times. The genes are TRBV5-1 and TRBJ2-3; 12 bases map to TRBD2. J lost 4 bases, V lost 4 bases, and 4 bases had no gene match. In germline, CDR1 is SGHRS, CDR2 YFSETQ. The CDR3 has 15 amino acids. CDR3 protein: CASSPSGGESDTQYF. The CDR3 coding sequence is TGCGCCAGCAGCCCTAGCGGGGGGGAATCAGATACGCAGTATTTT.

There are many counts of this clonotype. CDR3 DNA sequence: TGTGCCAGCGGTAAAACAGGGTTTTACGAGCAGTACTTC. It yields the protein CASGKTGFYEQYF. The chain couples TRBV7-6 to TRBJ2-7; the D gene is possibly TRBD1 (6 bases). CDR3 length equals 13 residues. Germline CDR1 reads SGHVS; CDR2 reads FNYEAQ. V was trimmed by 8 bases and J by 4 bases, leaving 15 bases between them.

There are many counts of this clonotype. The J gene is TRBJ2-4, the V gene TRBV7-2; unclear D gene. The V end lost 3 bases, the J end lost 5 bases, and 8 bases lay between the germline ends. The V gene's germline CDR1 is SGHTA and CDR2 FQGNSA. The CDR3 has 13 amino acids. CDR3: CASSLRAENIQYF. CDR3 bases: TGTGCCAGCAGCTTGCGCGCCGAAAACATTCAGTACTTC.

This clonotype was detected ten times or more. The V call is TRBV7-2, the J call TRBJ2-7, with D tentatively TRBD1 or TRBD2 (5 bases each). Trimming took off 3 bases at V and 6 bases at J, with 15 bases between the two ends. CDR3 length: 14 amino acids. Germline V gene data show CDR1 as SGHTA and CDR2 as FQGNSA. CDR3 in DNA: TGTGCCAGCAGCTTCCCGGGACCCATGCGCGAGCAGTACTTC. This codes for CASSFPGPMREQYF.

The chain links TRBV5-1 to TRBJ2-3, with no clear D. The ends were cut back, 4 bases at V and 3 bases at J, with 18 bases in the middle. This CDR3 region has 16 residues. Per germline, CDR1 SGHRS and CDR2 YFSETQ. The CDR3 DNA follows: TGCGCCAGCAGCCAGGCAATCAGGCCAGAGACAGATACGCAGTATTTT. Translation gives CASSQAIRPETDTQYF.

V and J are TRBV9 and TRBJ2-5, with D uncertain. This CDR3 is built from 14 residues. V was trimmed by 0 bases and J by 1 base, leaving 7 bases between them. Germline V lookup: CDR1 SGDLS, CDR2 YYNGEE. CDR3 coding DNA: TGTGCCAGCAGCGTAGCAGGAGCCCAAGAGACCCAGTACTTC. This translates into CASSVAGAQETQYF.

This clonotype was seen a few times. J is TRBJ1-2 and V is TRBV9; 7 nucleotides line up with TRBD1. Trimming cost V 4 bases and J 4 bases; bases outside gene matches: 10. The length of the CDR3 is 15 residues. Germline-derived CDR1 and CDR2 are SGDLS and YYNGEE. The CDR3 DNA sequence: TGTGCCAGCAGCTTTACCCCGGGACAGCTCTATGGCTACACCTTC. Translation: CASSFTPGQLYGYTF.

The chain combines TRBV18 with TRBJ1-1, with D unresolved. V dropped 6 bases and J dropped 7 bases, with 15 bases sitting between them. CDR3 length: 13 residues. From germline, CDR1 is KGHSH and CDR2 LQKENI. The CDR3, as DNA: TGTGCCAGCTCGCTCAGATTCGGGTATGAAGCTTTCTTT. This sequence encodes CASSLRFGYEAFF.

This clonotype was seen a handful of times. DNA for the CDR3: TGTGCCAGCAGCACGACAGATTATAATTCACCCCTCCACTTT. This sequence encodes CASSTTDYNSPLHF. The rearrangement links TRBV11-2 to TRBJ1-6, with D perhaps TRBD1 (5 bases). The V gene lost 5 bases and the J gene lost 4 bases, with 9 bases spanning the gap. Per germline, CDR1 SGHAT and CDR2 FQNNGV. This CDR3 spans 14 amino acids.

A remark on this clonotype: A much bigger clone sits one base away, suggesting this may be a read error. J is TRBJ1-1 and V is TRBV7-9, with TRBD1 matching 9 bases. This CDR3 is built from 13 residues. J was trimmed by 3 bases and V by 7 bases; bases with no gene match: 3. In germline, CDR1 is SEHNR, CDR2 FQNEAQ (reference sequence). CDR3 loop: CASIRDRDTEAFF. The CDR3 DNA sequence: TGTGCCAGCATCCGGGACAGGGACACTGAAGCTTTCTTT.

This clonotype was picked up a small number of times. J is TRBJ2-1 and V is TRBV20-1, with D possibly TRBD2 on 6 matching bases. V was clipped by 6 bases and J by 4 bases, with 19 bases between them. Germline assignment: CDR1 DFQATT and CDR2 SNEGSKA (reference sequence). This CDR3 has 15 residues. CDR3 in DNA: TGCAGTGCCCAGGGAGGCAATATGGGGTACAATGAGCAGTTCTTC. It encodes CSAQGGNMGYNEQFF.

This clonotype was picked up many times. The chain combines TRBV29-1 with TRBJ2-7; TRBD1 agrees at 7 bases. The CDR3 is 14 amino acids. With 4 bases clipped from V and 2 bases from J, the junction kept 8 bases outside the gene matches. Germline V CDR1 and CDR2: SQVTM, ANQGSEA. CDR3 in amino acids: CSVVLTGQTYEQYF. The CDR3 nucleotides are TGCAGCGTTGTTCTCACGGGACAGACCTACGAGCAGTACTTC.

This clonotype was detected many times. The junction and the germline gene differ at one end; a read error may be behind it. V is TRBV5-1 and J is TRBJ1-1; D is undetermined. The germline V gene has CDR1 SGHRS and CDR2 YFSETQ. The CDR3 consists of 14 residues. The CDR3 here is CASSLDRMNTEAFF. In DNA, the CDR3 is TGTGCCAGCAGTTTAGACCGAATGAACACTGAAGCTTTCTTT.

This clonotype was recorded only once. One end of the junction fails to match germline, which may point to a read error. The genes are TRBV5-5 and TRBJ2-7; D may be TRBD2 (5 bases). Per the germline V gene, CDR1 is SGHKS and CDR2 is YYEKEE (reference sequence). The CDR3 loop spans 12 amino acids. The chain's CDR3 is CASSLGGYERYF. CDR3 coding DNA: TGTGCCAGCAGTTTAGGCGGGTACGAGCGGTACTTC.

The CDR3 DNA sequence: TGCAGTGCTAGAGACCCCTTGTCAGCGGGCCAATACGAGCAGTACTTC. It is translated as CSARDPLSAGQYEQYF. V usage is TRBV20-1 and J usage is TRBJ2-7; D is possibly TRBD2 (6 bases). Trimming removed 0 bases at V and 4 bases at J, with 19 bases between. The CDR3 length is 16 residues. Germline CDR1 reads DFQATT; CDR2 reads SNEGSKA (reference sequence).

The DNA for the CDR3 is TGCGCCAGCAGCTTGGGGGCAGGGGGCACCCGATGCGAGCAGTACTTC. Amino acid sequence: CASSLGAGGTRCEQYF. The chain uses TRBV5-1 and TRBJ2-4, with TRBD1 identical over 8 bases. TRBJ2-7 matches the DNA end more closely, so the J call is doubtful. The CDR3 runs to 16 residues. Germline V gene sequence: CDR1 SGHRS, CDR2 YFSETQ.

The chain uses TRBV5-5 and TRBJ2-7, with D possibly matching TRBD1 (5 bases). Germline V gives CDR1 SGHKS, CDR2 YYEKEE (reference sequence). This CDR3 region has 16 residues. The ends were cut back, 4 bases at V and 3 bases at J, with 20 bases in the middle. The CDR3 sequence: CASSREQVSLLYEQYF. In DNA, the CDR3 is TGTGCCAGCAGCCGCGAACAGGTTTCCCTACTCTACGAGCAGTACTTC.

This clonotype was seen repeatedly, ten times or more. The J gene is TRBJ2-7, the V gene TRBV5-1; 7 bases agree with TRBD1. This CDR3 comprises 15 residues. The V gene's germline CDR1 is SGHRS and CDR2 YFSETQ. V dropped 4 bases and J dropped 0; count of bases not matched to a gene: 7. CDR3 sequence reads: CASSPGQVSSYEQYF. As DNA, the CDR3 is TGCGCCAGCAGCCCCGGACAGGTGAGCTCCTACGAGCAGTACTTC.

J is TRBJ1-1 and V is TRBV12-3 or TRBV12-4, with D tentatively TRBD1 (5 bases). The CDR3 is 15 residues long. V was pared by 5 bases and J by 1 base, with 14 bases between. This CDR3 is CASSPWGTGNTEAFF. The CDR3 DNA follows: TGTGCCAGCAGTCCTTGGGGAACAGGGAACACTGAAGCTTTCTTT.

The chain links TRBV7-2 to TRBJ1-5, with D perhaps TRBD1 (5 bases). Trimming pared 6 bases from V and 2 bases from J, leaving 11 bases between. This CDR3 region has 14 residues. Germline CDR1 SGHTA, CDR2 FQGNSA. The CDR3 DNA is TGTGCCAGCAGTCGGGGGGGACGCAATCAGCCCCAGCATTTT. Translating it yields CASSRGGRNQPQHF. The full variable domain, in which reference TRBV7-2 and TRBJ1-5 provide the parts outside the CDR3, is GAGVSQSPSNKVTEKGKDVELRCDPISGHTALYWYRQSLGQGLEFLIYFQGNSAPDKSGLPSDRFSAERTGGSVSTLTIQRTQQEDSAVYLCASSRGGRNQPQHFGDGTRLSIL.

In this sample, this clonotype turned up a few times. The chain employs TRBV12-3 or TRBV12-4 and TRBJ1-5; unclear D gene. The V end was cut by 6 bases, the J end by 7 bases, with 16 bases between. The CDR3 has 14 amino acids. The CDR3 DNA follows: TGTGCCAGCAGCCCTGACGCGGTCCCCCAGCCCCAGCATTTT. Its protein product is CASSPDAVPQPQHF.

A few counts support this clonotype. The rearrangement joins TRBV11-2 to TRBJ2-1; TRBD2 matches 9 bases. This CDR3 has 21 residues. From germline, CDR1 is SGHAT and CDR2 FQNNGV. Germline trimming cut 2 bases from V and 9 bases from J; bases unmatched to any gene: 26. Here the CDR3 reads CASSLIGGGSYAGGPQSEQFF. The CDR3 nucleotides read TGTGCCAGCAGCTTAATAGGGGGGGGGTCCTACGCGGGAGGGCCCCAGAGTGAGCAGTTCTTC.

Details on this clonotype: This clone may be a read error of a much larger clone one base away. The rearrangement links TRBV5-1 to TRBJ2-7; D is perhaps TRBD2 (5 bases). CDR3 length: 16 amino acids. Between the trimmed V and J ends, which lost 2 bases and 7 bases, there was a span of 22 bases. Germline assignment: CDR1 SGHRS and CDR2 YFSETQ. This CDR3 reads CASSFAVGVGDNEQYF. DNA for the CDR3: TGCGCCAGCAGCTTCGCTGTGGGAGTCGGCGACAATGAGCAGTACTTC.

The table lists this clonotype with a few counts. V is TRBV27 and J is TRBJ2-3, with 7 bases aligning to TRBD2. The CDR3 has 15 amino acids. Germline loops: CDR1 MNHEY, CDR2 SMNVEV (reference sequence). J lost 5 bases, V lost 2 bases, and 7 bases had no gene match. The CDR3 loop reads CASSLSGTKLDTQYF. CDR3 coding DNA: TGTGCCAGCAGTTTAAGCGGGACTAAATTAGATACGCAGTATTTT.

The gene calls are TRBV28 and TRBJ1-3; D uncertain. CDR1 and CDR2 (germline): MDHEN, SYDVKM. The CDR3 extends over 13 amino acids. Trimming shortened V by 7 bases and J by 1 base, and 8 bases separated the two germline ends. DNA of the CDR3: TGTGCCAGCACTGGGCCTTCTGGAAACACCATATATTTT. Translated: CASTGPSGNTIYF.

In the case of this clonotype: Just one base apart from a much larger clone, this may be a read error. The chain employs TRBV10-3 and TRBJ2-1; 9 bases line up with TRBD2. Germline-derived CDR1 and CDR2 are ENHRY and SYGVKD. This CDR3 has 16 residues. Trimming removed 6 bases from V and 7 bases from J; junction bases left unmatched: 13. The CDR3 nucleotides read TGTGCCATCAGGCCCTGGGGAGCGGGAGGCTCGAATGAGCAGTTCTTC. Protein sequence: CAIRPWGAGGSNEQFF.

The J gene is TRBJ2-5, the V gene TRBV12-5; the D is unclear. The J call may be in error: the DNA end matches TRBJ2-7 better. The CDR3 length is 12 residues. Per the germline V gene, CDR1 is LGHNT and CDR2 is FRNRAP. The CDR3 protein is CASGLDIHEQYF. The CDR3 DNA reads TGTGCTAGTGGTTTGGACATCCACGAGCAGTACTTC.